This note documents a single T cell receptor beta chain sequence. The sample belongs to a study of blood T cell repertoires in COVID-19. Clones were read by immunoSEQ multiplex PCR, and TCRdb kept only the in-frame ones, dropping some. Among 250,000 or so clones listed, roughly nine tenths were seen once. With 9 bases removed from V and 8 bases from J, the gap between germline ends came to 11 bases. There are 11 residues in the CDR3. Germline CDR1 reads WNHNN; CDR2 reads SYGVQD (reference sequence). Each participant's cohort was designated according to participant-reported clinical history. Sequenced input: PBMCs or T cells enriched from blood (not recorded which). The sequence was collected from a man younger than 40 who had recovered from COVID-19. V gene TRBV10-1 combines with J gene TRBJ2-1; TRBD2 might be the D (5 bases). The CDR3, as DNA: TGCGCCAGTTCGACGGGGTATGAGCAGTTCTTC. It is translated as CASSTGYEQFF.